This record concerns one T cell receptor (beta chain) sequence. What it binds is unknown. Germline V CDR1 and CDR2: LNHNV, YYDKDF (reference sequence). The CDR3 extends over 14 amino acids. Losses at the gene ends were 3 bases for V and 5 bases for J; bases not matched to a gene: 5. RNA was extracted and reverse transcribed into cDNA as the sequencing template. TCRdb's table, derived via immunoSEQ multiplex PCR, lists solely in-frame clones and lacks some. The sample shows roughly 97,000 clones, about 40% of them seen only once. This specimen comes from a study of CD8+ T cells in alopecia areata. Study overall: Administration of oral tofacitinib to treated patients was at 5 to 10 mg twice daily. Tofacitinib administration persisted for 6 to 18 months, succeeded by 6 months off drug. Study-wide results and limits: Sequenced scalp T cells also include alphabeta T cells resident in normal skin. Clonality exceeded that of normal scalp in lesional scalp, most notably in alopecia totalis/universalis.

The receptor's source is a human donor with alopecia areata. The sample taken for sequencing was CD4+ T cells sorted from blood. The V and J genes are TRBV15 and TRBJ2-3, with 7 bases matching TRBD1. The CDR3 DNA is TGTGCCACCAGCAGTGGTAGGGGGCGAGATACGCAGTATTTT. Its translation: CATSSGRGRDTQYF.